The clone carrying this T cell receptor beta chain was observed a handful of times. The antigen is not known. Molecular-barcoded quantitative 5'-RACE produced these TCR beta libraries. TCRdb passed the 5' RACE reads through MiXCR, listing each CDR3 protein once. The sample shows under 450,000 distinct CDR3 sequences, about a sixth of them seen only once. This specimen comes from a study of CD8 T cells in ankylosing spondylitis. Whole-study results and caveats: As reported, disease-linked clones showed significant enrichment in matched ankylosing spondylitis synovial fluid. Previously reported in reactive arthritis synovial fluid and blood were some of the motif variants. Disease-linked clones proved CD8+ and comparatively uncommon in peripheral blood. A motif of roughly 8 highly homologous TCR beta variants was seen as apparently characteristic of ankylosing spondylitis blood.

Sequenced sample: blood, either unsorted or a sorted T cell fraction (not recorded which). The receptor's source is a male donor with ankylosing spondylitis.

The CDR3 DNA reads as TGCAGTGCTAGAGCCCTCGCAAAGCTGGTGGCGAGCACAACAGATACGCAGTATTTT. This codes for CSARALAKLVASTTDTQYF. The V and J genes are TRBV20-1 and TRBJ2-3; no clear D. Looked up from germline, CDR1 is DFQATT and CDR2 is SNEGSKA (reference sequence). The CDR3 has 19 residues. V dropped 1 base and J dropped 3 bases, with 26 bases sitting between them.